Presented here are 3 T cell receptor beta chains from one specimen sequenced in a study of OX40 agonist ivuxolimab in advanced cancers. Repertoires were generated with immunoSEQ multiplex PCR, while TCRdb's copy carries only in-frame clones and drops some. The sample records tens of thousands of clones, 84% being singletons. Sequenced here: CD4+ or CD8+ T cells sorted from blood, sampled in a trial of the OX40 agonist ivuxolimab. The receptor set was obtained from an adult with an advanced solid tumor such as melanoma, head and neck, liver or kidney cancer.

The rearrangement links TRBV28 to TRBJ1-2, with D perhaps TRBD1 (6 bases). The germline gives CDR1 MDHEN, CDR2 SYDVKM. Trimming removed 5 bases at V and 3 bases at J, with 10 bases between. This CDR3 spans 13 amino acids. The CDR3 sequence: CASSQGSHYGYTF. In nucleotides, the CDR3 is TGTGCCAGCAGTCAGGGGTCCCACTATGGCTACACCTTC.

V is TRBV7-3 and J is TRBJ2-5; the D is unclear. From germline, CDR1 is SGHTA and CDR2 FQGTGA. V gave up 5 bases and J gave up 5 bases, with 12 bases separating them. CDR3 length: 13 residues. The CDR3 nucleotides read TGTGCCAGCAGCCCGGCCCCTACGGAGACCCAGTACTTC. Translation gives CASSPAPTETQYF.

This rearrangement joins TRBV5-1 to TRBJ2-5; TRBD2 agrees at 14 bases. V dropped 4 bases and J dropped 5; count of bases not matched to a gene: 10. Germline V gene data show CDR1 as SGHRS and CDR2 as YFSETQ. The CDR3 is made up of 17 amino acids. CDR3 DNA: TGCGCCAGCAGCCGGGGGACTAGCGGGAGCCGGGAGGAGACCCAGTACTTC. Encoded protein: CASSRGTSGSREETQYF.